What follows are 23 T cell receptor beta chains derived from one specimen sequenced in a study of shared clonotypes between healthy human individuals. Sequencing used immunoSEQ multiplex PCR; TCRdb keeps in-frame clones, though not all of them. Among around 1.4 million clones listed, around 98.5% were seen once. Sequenced sample: naive CD4+ T cells sorted from blood. Subset described: CD45RA+ positively selected. Receptors originate from a man aged 25-45 years in good health.

The CDR3 DNA follows: TGTGCCAGCAGCATAACAATTGATGCCAACTGGTTGTCCTACGAGCAGTACTTC. Protein sequence: CASSITIDANWLSYEQYF. The genes are TRBV7-2 and TRBJ2-7; unclear D gene. Trimming pared 5 bases from V and 1 base from J, leaving 24 bases between. The CDR3 is made up of 18 amino acids. Germline loops: CDR1 SGHTA, CDR2 FQGNSA.

The chain links TRBV23-1 to TRBJ1-5; D is uncertain. TRBV23-1 is marked as an open reading frame, function uncertain. Deletions cut 8 bases from V and 1 base from J, with 9 bases between. The CDR3 has 13 amino acids. The CDR3 sequence: CASCDDSNQPQHF. CDR3 nucleotides: TGCGCCAGCTGCGACGACAGCAATCAGCCCCAGCATTTT.

This rearrangement joins TRBV19 to TRBJ1-1; D might be TRBD1 (5 bases). CDR1 is LNHDA and CDR2 is SQIVND in the germline V gene (reference sequence). V lost 6 bases, J lost 0 bases, and 17 bases lay in between. This CDR3 is 16 amino acids long. CDR3 DNA: TGTGCCAGTAGCGGATGGGCAGGGTTGATGAACACTGAAGCTTTCTTT. This translates into CASSGWAGLMNTEAFF.

This chain uses TRBV28 with TRBJ2-1, with unresolved D. Per the germline V gene, CDR1 is MDHEN and CDR2 is SYDVKM. The V end was cut by 5 bases, the J end by 6 bases, with 29 bases between. The CDR3 loop spans 19 amino acids. CDR3 loop: CASSTPAWPKGRVLNEQFF. Here the CDR3 DNA reads TGTGCCAGCAGTACCCCGGCTTGGCCAAAGGGCCGGGTACTCAATGAGCAGTTCTTC.

The chain employs TRBV5-6 and TRBJ1-2, with a weak D call TRBD1 (5 bases). The germline V gene has CDR1 SGHDT and CDR2 YYEEEE. This CDR3 comprises 13 residues. Trimming stripped 2 bases from V and 8 bases from J, with 13 bases between. The CDR3 reads CASSFIDSVGYTF. CDR3 DNA: TGTGCCAGCAGCTTTATCGACAGTGTAGGCTACACCTTC.

J is TRBJ1-4 and V is TRBV11-2; 8 nucleotides align to TRBD1. With V trimmed by 3 bases and J by 7 bases, 16 bases remained unmatched. The CDR3 has 18 amino acids. Germline-derived CDR1 and CDR2 are SGHAT and FQNNGV. CDR3 loop: CASSFRPPGRGQGEKLFF. DNA of the CDR3: TGTGCCAGCAGCTTTAGACCCCCCGGCAGGGGGCAGGGTGAAAAACTGTTTTTT.

The chain recombines TRBV19 with TRBJ1-1; D call uncertain. With 4 bases removed from V and 5 bases from J, the gap between germline ends came to 17 bases. CDR1 is LNHDA, CDR2 SQIVND, per germline (reference sequence). The CDR3 has 15 amino acids. The CDR3 DNA reads TGTGCCAGTAGTAGAGCTGACTGGCCGAATACTGAAGCTTTCTTT. Encoded protein: CASSRADWPNTEAFF.

This clone was counted between two and nine times. The chain links TRBV5-4 to TRBJ2-7; TRBD2 aligns across 12 bases. Germline V gene sequence: CDR1 SGHNT, CDR2 YYREEE (reference sequence). Trimming took 3 bases from V and 3 from J; bases not matched to a gene: 4. The CDR3 covers 15 residues. The DNA of the CDR3 is TGTGCCAGCAGCTCCCGGACTAGCGGGAACTACGAGCAGTACTTC. It specifies CASSSRTSGNYEQYF.

The chain couples TRBV15 to TRBJ2-1; TRBD2 matches 9 bases. This CDR3 contains 15 residues. Per the germline V gene, CDR1 is LNHNV and CDR2 is YYDKDF (reference sequence). V lost 0 bases and J lost 10; bases outside the gene matches: 7. This CDR3 is CATSRDIAGVWEQFF. The CDR3 DNA is TGTGCCACCAGCAGAGATATAGCGGGAGTTTGGGAGCAGTTCTTC.

Remarks on this clone: The junction and the germline gene differ at one end; a read error may be behind it. This rearrangement joins TRBV28 to TRBJ1-4; D not certain. The CDR3 covers 17 residues. From germline, CDR1 is MDHEN and CDR2 SYDVKM. The CDR3 DNA is TGTGCCAGCAGTTTTTTACCCCAAGAACCAACTAATGAAAGACTGTTTTTT. Protein product: CASSFLPQEPTNERLFF.

The chain employs TRBV9 and TRBJ2-1; tentative D call: TRBD1 (6 bases). The CDR3 runs 15 residues. CDR1 SGDLS and CDR2 YYNGEE come from the germline V gene. The V gene lost 4 bases and the J gene lost 2 bases, with 13 bases spanning the gap. In DNA, the CDR3 is TGTGCCAGCAGCCTCGTAGAGGGGGCCTACAATGAGCAGTTCTTC. Translation: CASSLVEGAYNEQFF.

This sequence joins TRBV30 and TRBJ2-1; the D gene is possibly TRBD2 (6 bases). The CDR3 is made up of 13 amino acids. Trimming took 0 bases from V and 3 from J, leaving 6 bases between them. Germline V gene lookup returns CDR1 GTSNPN and CDR2 SVGIG (reference sequence). For the CDR3, the DNA is TGTGCCTGGAGTGTGGGGGGCTACAATGAGCAGTTCTTC. This sequence encodes CAWSVGGYNEQFF.

The chain carries TRBV2 and TRBJ2-1; 8 bases agree with TRBD2. CDR3 length: 15 residues. The V gene end was trimmed by 4 bases and the J gene end by 4 bases; junction bases not matched to a gene: 6. Germline lookup yields CDR1 SNHLY and CDR2 FYNNEI. The CDR3 bases are TGTGCCAGCAGTGCGACGGGAGGGGGATACAATGAGCAGTTCTTC. It specifies CASSATGGGYNEQFF. Using reference TRBV2 and TRBJ2-1 for the parts outside the CDR3, the full variable domain is EPEVTQTPSHQVTQMGQEVILRCVPISNHLYFYWYRQILGQKVEFLVSFYNNEISEKSEIFDDQFSVERPDGSNFTLKIRSTKLEDSAMYFCASSATGGGYNEQFFGPGTRLTVL.

The gene calls are TRBV7-2 and TRBJ2-5, with 9 nucleotides matching TRBD2. This CDR3 region has 17 residues. Germline V gives CDR1 SGHTA, CDR2 FQGNSA. The trim removed 6 bases at V and 4 bases at J, leaving 15 bases unmatched. The chain's CDR3 is CASRKGGIAGVSETQYF. CDR3 bases: TGTGCCAGCAGGAAGGGAGGCATAGCGGGAGTATCAGAGACCCAGTACTTC.

Points on this clone: Other DNA sequences in the same sample also yield this CDR3. The J gene is TRBJ2-7, the V gene TRBV19; 8 positions agree with TRBD1. The V and J ends lost 6 bases and 1 base, in that order; junction bases with no gene match: 5. CDR1 LNHDA and CDR2 SQIVND come from the germline V gene (reference sequence). This CDR3 has 14 amino acids. CDR3 DNA sequence: TGTGCCAGTAGCACCGGGACAGGTTCCTACGAGCAGTACTTC. Translation gives CASSTGTGSYEQYF.

The chain carries TRBV7-2 and TRBJ1-2; TRBD1 is a possible D gene (6 bases). This CDR3 region has 13 residues. From germline, CDR1 is SGHTA and CDR2 FQGNSA. Trimming shortened V by 4 bases and J by 3 bases, and 9 bases separated the two germline ends. In nucleotides, the CDR3 is TGTGCCAGCAGCTCTCAGGGGCACTATGGCTACACCTTC. Its protein product is CASSSQGHYGYTF. The complete variable domain, with remaining parts taken from reference TRBV7-2 and TRBJ1-2, reads GAGVSQSPSNKVTEKGKDVELRCDPISGHTALYWYRQSLGQGLEFLIYFQGNSAPDKSGLPSDRFSAERTGGSVSTLTIQRTQQEDSAVYLCASSSQGHYGYTFGSGTRLTVV.

V and J are TRBV14 and TRBJ2-7; D gene unclear. The CDR3 is made up of 15 amino acids. The V end was cut by 4 bases, the J end by 0 bases, with 13 bases between. CDR1 SGHDN and CDR2 FVKESK come from the germline V gene. CDR3 loop: CASSRGSYSSYEQYF. CDR3 bases: TGTGCCAGCAGCCGGGGTAGCTACAGCTCCTACGAGCAGTACTTC.

CDR3 region: CASSPGTSMNEQFF. CDR3 DNA sequence: TGTGCCAGCAGCCCCGGGACTAGCATGAATGAGCAGTTCTTC. The chain couples TRBV9 to TRBJ2-1; TRBD2 matches at 9 bases. Looked up from germline, CDR1 is SGDLS and CDR2 is YYNGEE. The CDR3 length is 14 residues. J was trimmed by 7 bases and V by 4 bases; bases with no gene match: 6.

The chain joins TRBV18 to TRBJ2-2; the match to TRBD2 covers 10 bases. V gave up 1 base and J gave up 5 bases; unmatched junction bases: 4. The CDR3 is 16 amino acids. Germline loops: CDR1 KGHSH, CDR2 LQKENI. The DNA for the CDR3 is TGTGCCAGCTCACCACAACTAGCGGGAATTACCGGGGAGCTGTTTTTT. It specifies CASSPQLAGITGELFF.

The chain joins TRBV11-2 to TRBJ2-1; D not resolved. The V and J ends lost 4 bases and 6 bases respectively, with 16 bases between them. CDR1 is SGHAT, CDR2 FQNNGV, per germline. The CDR3 totals 15 residues. The CDR3 here is CASSSRQFPLNEQFF. DNA for the CDR3: TGTGCCAGCAGCTCCCGACAATTCCCTCTCAATGAGCAGTTCTTC.

The count of this clone is one. The V and J genes are TRBV10-2 and TRBJ1-1; D uncertain. Germline V gives CDR1 WSHSY, CDR2 SAAADI. V lost 9 bases to trimming and J lost 6 bases, with 20 bases between them. The CDR3 covers 14 residues. The CDR3 bases are TGCGCCAGTTCTTCCCCCGCGGGCGTTGCTGAAGCTTTCTTT. This sequence encodes CASSSPAGVAEAFF.

This clone is a singleton in its sample. CDR3 DNA sequence: TGTGCCAGCAGCTTTACTAACATCGATCGGGAGCTGTTTTTT. Translation: CASSFTNIDRELFF. J is TRBJ2-2 and V is TRBV5-4; D gene uncertain. The CDR3 is 14 residues long. Trimming removed 2 bases at V and 9 bases at J, with 14 bases between. Germline CDR1 is SGHNT and CDR2 is YYREEE (reference sequence).

This sequence joins TRBV6-5 and TRBJ2-7; 8 bases are shared with TRBD1. The V segment lost 6 bases and the J segment 0 bases; nucleotides outside the gene matches: 4. CDR3 length: 14 amino acids. From germline, CDR1 is MNHEY and CDR2 SVGAGI. CDR3 in DNA: TGTGCCAGCAGGCGGGACAGGAGCTCCTACGAGCAGTACTTC. Its protein is CASRRDRSSYEQYF.